One sample yielded the 8 T cell receptor beta chains listed below, sequenced in a study of shared clonotypes between healthy human individuals. Here immunoSEQ multiplex PCR was the method, and the copy in TCRdb shows in-frame clones only, minus some. This table has about 2 million clones, over 85% appearing once. Naive CD8 cells comprised CD45RO-negative, CCR7-positively selected cells, excluding terminally differentiated effector memory CD45RA+ cells. The source material was naive CD8+ T cells sorted from blood. The receptors stem from a man younger than 30 in good health.

The rearrangement links TRBV6-1 to TRBJ2-7, with 8 bases matching TRBD2. After removal of 1 base from V and 2 bases from J, the junction contained 7 bases not matched to a gene. CDR1 and CDR2 (germline): MNHNS, SASEGT. The CDR3 contains 16 residues. This chain's CDR3 is CASSEVLAGLAYEQYF. CDR3 nucleotide sequence: TGTGCCAGCAGTGAAGTCTTAGCGGGGCTCGCCTACGAGCAGTACTTC.

Comment on this clone: The sample has other DNA sequences that encode this CDR3 too. V usage is TRBV29-1 and J usage is TRBJ2-7; 10 positions agree with TRBD1. The CDR3 totals 12 residues. The V gene end was trimmed by 4 bases and the J gene end by 3 bases; junction bases not matched to a gene: 0. Germline assignment: CDR1 SQVTM and CDR2 ANQGSEA. In nucleotides, the CDR3 is TGCAGCGTTGGGGACAGGGGCTACGAGCAGTACTTC. Its translation: CSVGDRGYEQYF.

This chain links TRBV27 with TRBJ1-2, with 8 bases lining up with TRBD1. The germline V gene has CDR1 MNHEY and CDR2 SMNVEV (reference sequence). J was trimmed by 7 bases and V by 0 bases; bases with no gene match: 4. The CDR3 spans 14 residues. Here the CDR3 reads CASSLSRTGSGYTF. The CDR3 coding sequence is TGTGCCAGCAGTTTATCAAGGACAGGGTCTGGCTACACCTTC.

This clone has just a few counts. This chain uses TRBV27 with TRBJ1-6; D not certain. V was pared by 1 base and J by 10 bases, with 11 bases between. Germline-derived CDR1 and CDR2 are MNHEY and SMNVEV (reference sequence). This CDR3 has 14 amino acids. CDR3 nucleotide sequence: TGTGCCAGCAGTTTATTGGGGTCTCGATCACCCCTCCACTTT. Translating gives CASSLLGSRSPLHF.

On this clone: Other DNA sequences of this sample code for an identical CDR3. V gene TRBV6-5 combines with J gene TRBJ2-1; D gene ambiguous. Germline assignment: CDR1 MNHEY and CDR2 SVGAGI. CDR3 size: 12 residues. V shed 2 bases and J shed 7 bases, with 6 bases lying between them. CDR3 region: CASSYSGNEQFF. The CDR3 coding sequence is TGTGCCAGCAGTTACAGTGGGAATGAGCAGTTCTTC.

The genes are TRBV6-1 and TRBJ2-7; 9 nucleotides agree with TRBD2. The junction had 5 bases not matched to a gene; V was cut back by 1 base and J by 1 base. The CDR3 has 16 residues. Germline V gives CDR1 MNHNS, CDR2 SASEGT. CDR3 protein: CASSEGRTSVSYEQYF. The CDR3 DNA reads TGTGCCAGCAGTGAAGGGCGGACTAGCGTTTCCTACGAGCAGTACTTC.

The table lists this clone with a count of one. CDR3 region: CASSLNRGYEQYF. CDR3 bases: TGTGCCAGCAGCTTAAACAGGGGGTACGAGCAGTACTTC. The chain joins TRBV7-8 to TRBJ2-7, with 8 bases fitting TRBD1. The CDR3 runs to 13 residues. V gave up 2 bases and J gave up 4 bases; unmatched junction bases: 1. CDR1 SGHVS and CDR2 FQNEAQ come from the germline V gene.

This chain uses TRBV28 with TRBJ2-1; maybe TRBD2 (5 bases). Germline assignment: CDR1 MDHEN and CDR2 SYDVKM. The CDR3 has 16 residues. V was clipped by 5 bases and J by 8 bases, with 22 bases between them. The CDR3 sequence is CASSLVLEVGSYEQFF. CDR3 bases: TGTGCCAGCAGTCTAGTACTAGAGGTTGGTTCCTATGAGCAGTTCTTC.